This T cell receptor beta chain was observed in a study of CD8+ T cells in alopecia areata. Overall study results and limits: Normal skin's resident alphabeta T cells are also sequenced in scalp samples. It was lesional scalp, especially alopecia totalis/universalis, that showed higher clonality than normal scalp.

Following extraction, RNA underwent reverse transcription to cDNA, which served as the sequencing template. Assay used: immunoSEQ multiplex PCR; TCRdb lists only in-frame clones, some missing. The sample includes 100,000 to 150,000 clones, roughly 50% of them seen just once. Only a few counts were recorded for this clone. Antigen specificity is unknown. Those with alopecia areata gave lesional scalp punch biopsies and peripheral blood. PBMCs were stained for CD3, CD4 and CD8, and CD4+ and CD8+ T cells were sorted. Sequenced material: NKG2D-low CD8+ T cells sorted from blood. The receptor was isolated from a human donor with alopecia areata.

In DNA form, the CDR3 reads TGTGCCAGCAGTGACAGGGGGCGGACCGGGGAGCTGTTTTTT. This gives the protein CASSDRGRTGELFF. The chain employs TRBV25-1 and TRBJ2-2, with 8 bases that match TRBD1. V lost 3 bases to trimming and J lost 5 bases; unmatched junction nucleotides: 2. Germline V gene data show CDR1 as MGHDK and CDR2 as SYGVNS. The CDR3 length is 14 residues.